A single sample gave rise to the 25 T cell receptor beta chains below, sequenced in a study of blood T cell repertoires in COVID-19. Some clones are missing from TCRdb's copy, which holds only in-frame ones; the method was immunoSEQ multiplex PCR. This sample yields 250,000 to 300,000 clones, of which around nine tenths are seen a single time; roughly 1.1% belongs to the top ten. The specimen was PBMCs or T cells enriched from blood (not recorded which). Source of these receptors: a woman aged 25 to 39 who had recovered from COVID-19.

This clone was observed a single time. This chain uses TRBV7-9 with TRBJ2-1, with 8 bases that match TRBD1. The germline gives CDR1 SEHNR, CDR2 FQNEAQ (reference sequence). The CDR3 spans 18 residues. V was pared by 1 base and J by 5 bases, with 13 bases of the junction left unmatched. CDR3 sequence (DNA): TGTGCCAGCAGCTTAGTAGGTTTCCGGGACAGGCCGAACAATGAGCAGTTCTTC. Translating gives CASSLVGFRDRPNNEQFF.

This clone came up a few times. The rearrangement links TRBV11-2 to TRBJ2-3; 12 bases are a match to TRBD1. Germline V lookup: CDR1 SGHAT, CDR2 FQNNGV. The CDR3 has 16 amino acids. V trimming: 5 bases; J trimming: 6 bases; junction bases outside the gene matches: 9. CDR3 nucleotide sequence: TGTGCCAGCAGCCGGGGACAGGGGGCGATTAAGGATACGCAGTATTTT. Its protein is CASSRGQGAIKDTQYF.

Only one count was recorded for this clone. The gene calls are TRBV10-3 and TRBJ2-7; 10 bases map to TRBD2. Unmatched junction bases numbered 5, after V lost 0 bases and J lost 3 bases. Germline values: CDR1 ENHRY, CDR2 SYGVKD. The CDR3 has 16 residues. CDR3 region: CAISESSSGGYYEQYF. The CDR3 nucleotides read TGTGCCATCAGTGAGTCATCTAGCGGGGGCTACTACGAGCAGTACTTC.

The chain has TRBV10-3 and TRBJ2-7; 7 nucleotides line up with TRBD1. Germline V gene lookup returns CDR1 ENHRY and CDR2 SYGVKD. This CDR3 has 16 residues. With 2 bases clipped from V and 3 bases from J, the junction kept 10 bases outside the gene matches. The CDR3: CAISEGLGQVDYEQYF. DNA for the CDR3: TGTGCCATCAGTGAGGGGCTTGGACAGGTGGACTACGAGCAGTACTTC.

V is TRBV7-2 and J is TRBJ2-3; no firm D call. This CDR3 has 15 amino acids. Looked up from germline, CDR1 is SGHTA and CDR2 is FQGNSA. V dropped 3 bases and J dropped 2 bases, with 12 bases sitting between them. CDR3 residues: CASSFGGSYTDTQYF. The CDR3 DNA is TGTGCCAGCAGCTTTGGCGGTAGTTACACAGATACGCAGTATTTT.

This clone appeared a single time. This sample includes further DNA sequences coding for the same CDR3. The gene calls are TRBV19 and TRBJ2-1; D is unclear. The CDR3 is made up of 13 amino acids. Germline values: CDR1 LNHDA, CDR2 SQIVND (reference sequence). V dropped 3 bases and J dropped 4 bases, with 7 bases sitting between them. Here the CDR3 DNA reads TGTGCCAGTAGTATTTCAGGTTACAATGAGCAGTTCTTC. Amino acid sequence: CASSISGYNEQFF.

The chain has TRBV28 and TRBJ1-4; tentatively, D is TRBD1 (6 bases). V was shortened by 3 bases and J by 8 bases, with 16 bases between the two germline ends. This CDR3 has 15 amino acids. Germline V gene lookup returns CDR1 MDHEN and CDR2 SYDVKM. The chain's CDR3 is CASSFGSTGLEKLFF. CDR3 DNA sequence: TGTGCCAGCAGTTTCGGTTCAACAGGGTTGGAAAAACTGTTTTTT.

V is TRBV7-9 and J is TRBJ2-7; 8 bases are a match to TRBD1. Germline V CDR1 and CDR2: SEHNR, FQNEAQ (reference sequence). Germline trimming cut 5 bases from V and 4 bases from J; bases unmatched to any gene: 7. The CDR3 runs 14 residues. The CDR3 protein is CASSPQGAVYEQYF. The CDR3 nucleotides read TGTGCCAGCAGCCCTCAGGGGGCTGTTTACGAGCAGTACTTC.

This clone was seen only once. The chain links TRBV2 to TRBJ2-4; D might be TRBD2 (5 bases). V dropped 3 bases and J dropped 6 bases, with 12 bases sitting between them. Germline V gene lookup returns CDR1 SNHLY and CDR2 FYNNEI. CDR3 length: 14 amino acids. CDR3 in DNA: TGTGCCAGCAGTGACCCGGGCGGGTCAAACATTCAGTACTTC. The encoded protein is CASSDPGGSNIQYF.

The V call is TRBV6-2 or TRBV6-3, the J call TRBJ1-5; D call uncertain. The germline CDR1 and CDR2 sequences are MNHEY and SVGEGT. CDR3 length: 15 amino acids. V was cut by 0 bases and J by 6 bases, with 12 bases left in between. CDR3: CASSYSEPGIQPQHF. The DNA of the CDR3 is TGTGCCAGCAGTTACTCGGAACCGGGAATTCAGCCCCAGCATTTT.

This chain joins TRBV19 and TRBJ2-4; no clear D gene. From germline, CDR1 is LNHDA and CDR2 SQIVND (reference sequence). The CDR3 sequence is 14 residues long. The germline V and J ends were trimmed by 1 base and 5 bases, with 9 bases remaining between them. CDR3 amino acids: CASSIGVAQNIQYF. The DNA for the CDR3 is TGTGCCAGTAGTATAGGTGTGGCTCAAAACATTCAGTACTTC.

CDR3 in amino acids: CASKRGITGELFF. For the CDR3, the DNA is TGTGCCAGCAAGCGGGGGATCACCGGGGAGCTGTTTTTT. The gene calls are TRBV7-3 and TRBJ2-2; 8 bases map to TRBD2. Losses at the gene ends were 7 bases for V and 4 bases for J; bases not matched to a gene: 2. In germline, CDR1 is SGHTA, CDR2 FQGTGA. This CDR3 has 13 amino acids.

The chain joins TRBV7-9 to TRBJ1-1; the D gene is possibly TRBD1 (5 bases). Germline V CDR1 and CDR2: SEHNR, FQNEAQ (reference sequence). The CDR3 contains 13 residues. V was pared by 4 bases and J by 11 bases, with 17 bases between. CDR3 nucleotide sequence: TGTGCCAGCAGCTCTAGCGTGGGACCTTTGGCTTTCTTT. This codes for CASSSSVGPLAFF.

The gene calls are TRBV7-9 and TRBJ2-6, with a possible D match to TRBD2 (7 bases). The germline V and J ends were trimmed by 5 bases and 3 bases, with 23 bases remaining between them. This CDR3 is built from 19 residues. The germline gives CDR1 SEHNR, CDR2 FQNEAQ (reference sequence). The chain's CDR3 is CASSLRWGQRGNGANVLTF. Here the CDR3 DNA reads TGTGCCAGCAGCCTCCGATGGGGGCAGCGGGGTAATGGGGCCAACGTCCTGACTTTC.

DNA for the CDR3: TGTGCCAGCAGCTTAGCCCTAGCGGGCACAGATACGCAGTATTTT. Protein sequence: CASSLALAGTDTQYF. This chain connects TRBV7-2 to TRBJ2-3, with TRBD2 matching over 7 bases. This CDR3 comprises 15 residues. Looked up from germline, CDR1 is SGHTA and CDR2 is FQGNSA. V was clipped by 0 bases and J by 1 base; unmatched bases: 1.

The rearrangement uses TRBV3-1 (or the pseudogene TRBV3-2) and TRBJ1-1; TRBD1 matches at 10 bases. CDR3 length: 15 residues. V dropped 4 bases and J dropped 2; count of bases not matched to a gene: 4. In germline, CDR1 is LGHDT, CDR2 YNNKEL (reference sequence). In DNA form, the CDR3 reads TGTGCCAGCAGCCTGAGACAGGGGGCCAACACTGAAGCTTTCTTT. Encoded protein: CASSLRQGANTEAFF.

This clone was picked up a small number of times. The chain is built from TRBV5-1 and TRBJ2-7, with 7 bases matching TRBD2. CDR1 and CDR2 (germline): SGHRS, YFSETQ. V was pared by 3 bases and J by 3 bases, with 6 bases of the junction left unmatched. The CDR3 is 14 residues long. The CDR3 here is CASSSGGRVYEQYF. For the CDR3, the DNA is TGCGCCAGCAGCTCGGGGGGACGGGTCTACGAGCAGTACTTC.

This clone appeared a single time. The CDR3 here is CASSPAGGGSGNSYNEQFF. CDR3 DNA: TGTGCCAGCAGTCCCGCCGGGGGGGGTAGCGGGAACTCCTACAATGAGCAGTTCTTC. This chain joins TRBV28 and TRBJ2-1; TRBD2 aligns across 8 bases. J gave up 0 bases and V 5 bases, and 15 bases lay outside the gene matches. The CDR3 is made up of 19 amino acids. Germline CDR1 and CDR2: MDHEN and SYDVKM.

The J gene is TRBJ1-3, the V gene TRBV18; D gene ambiguous. The CDR3 runs 16 residues. Germline assignment: CDR1 KGHSH and CDR2 LQKENI. The V gene lost 4 bases and the J gene lost 0 bases, with 13 bases spanning the gap. The CDR3 DNA sequence: TGTGCCAGCTCACTTGGCGACACCTACTCTGGAAACACCATATATTTT. Amino acids: CASSLGDTYSGNTIYF.

V and J are TRBV19 and TRBJ2-1; possible D gene TRBD2, 6 bases. In germline, CDR1 is LNHDA, CDR2 SQIVND (reference sequence). V gave up 3 bases and J gave up 4 bases, with 16 bases separating them. The CDR3 is 16 amino acids. CDR3 residues: CASSMGLQLPYNEQFF. For the CDR3, the DNA is TGTGCCAGTAGTATGGGACTCCAACTACCATACAATGAGCAGTTCTTC.

This clone showed up just a few times. The V and J genes are TRBV3-1 (or the pseudogene TRBV3-2) and TRBJ2-1, with D possibly being TRBD1 (6 bases). Germline CDR1 LGHDT, CDR2 YNNKEL (reference sequence). The CDR3 contains 13 residues. Trimming pared 2 bases from V and 7 bases from J, leaving 9 bases between. This CDR3 reads CASSQWGQNEQFF. In DNA form, the CDR3 reads TGTGCCAGCAGCCAATGGGGGCAAAATGAGCAGTTCTTC.

This chain uses TRBV7-2 with TRBJ2-7, with 10 bases identical to TRBD1. This CDR3 is 14 amino acids long. The germline CDR1 and CDR2 sequences are SGHTA and FQGNSA. The V gene end was trimmed by 5 bases and the J gene end by 6 bases; junction bases not matched to a gene: 7. The CDR3 sequence: CASSMGQGRVEQYF. For the CDR3, the DNA is TGTGCCAGCAGCATGGGACAGGGGAGGGTCGAGCAGTACTTC.

The chain uses TRBV5-4 and TRBJ2-1; tentative D call: TRBD1 (6 bases). This CDR3 is built from 16 residues. From germline, CDR1 is SGHNT and CDR2 YYREEE (reference sequence). V shed 0 bases and J shed 0 bases, with 10 bases lying between them. CDR3 bases: TGTGCCAGCAGCTTGGTGGGGGCGGCCTCCTACAATGAGCAGTTCTTC. Its translation: CASSLVGAASYNEQFF.

The rearrangement links TRBV4-3 to TRBJ1-5, with D possibly TRBD1 on 5 matching bases. CDR1 LGHNA and CDR2 YSLEER come from the germline V gene. This CDR3 has 14 amino acids. V dropped 2 bases and J dropped 7 bases, with 12 bases sitting between them. In DNA form, the CDR3 reads TGCGCCAGCAGCCAATCTGCGGGGGAACAGCCCCAGCATTTT. Protein: CASSQSAGEQPQHF.

The chain is built from TRBV6-5 and TRBJ1-1, with D hard to call. Germline CDR1 reads MNHEY; CDR2 reads SVGAGI. Deletions cut 2 bases from V and 0 bases from J, with 13 bases between. The CDR3 runs to 16 residues. CDR3 in DNA: TGTGCCAGCAGTTACGCCGAGGCTACGGTGAACACTGAAGCTTTCTTT. Encoded protein: CASSYAEATVNTEAFF.